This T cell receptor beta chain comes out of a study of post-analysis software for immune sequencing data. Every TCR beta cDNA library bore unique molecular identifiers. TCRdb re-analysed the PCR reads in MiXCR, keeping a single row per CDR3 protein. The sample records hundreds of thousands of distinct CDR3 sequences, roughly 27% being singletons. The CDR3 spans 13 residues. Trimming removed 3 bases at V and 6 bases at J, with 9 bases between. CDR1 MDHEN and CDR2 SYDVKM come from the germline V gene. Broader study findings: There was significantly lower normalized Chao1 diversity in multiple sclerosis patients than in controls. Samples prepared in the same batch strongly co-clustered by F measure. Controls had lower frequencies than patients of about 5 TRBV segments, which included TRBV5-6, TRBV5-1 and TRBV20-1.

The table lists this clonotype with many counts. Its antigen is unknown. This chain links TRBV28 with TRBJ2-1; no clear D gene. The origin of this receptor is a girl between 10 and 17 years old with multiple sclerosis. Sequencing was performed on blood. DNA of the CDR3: TGTGCCAGCAGTTTGCTCGGCCGCAATGAGCAGTTCTTC. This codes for CASSLLGRNEQFF.